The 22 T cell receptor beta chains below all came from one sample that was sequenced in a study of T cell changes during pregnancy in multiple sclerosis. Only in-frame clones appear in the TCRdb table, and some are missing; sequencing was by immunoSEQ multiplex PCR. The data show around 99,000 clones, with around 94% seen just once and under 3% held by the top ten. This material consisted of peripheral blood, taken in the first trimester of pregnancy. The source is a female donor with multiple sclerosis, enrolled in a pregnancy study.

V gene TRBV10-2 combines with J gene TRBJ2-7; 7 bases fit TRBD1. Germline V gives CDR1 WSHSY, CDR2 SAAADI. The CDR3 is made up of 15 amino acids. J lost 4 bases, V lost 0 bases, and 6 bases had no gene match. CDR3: CASSESRDRVYEQYF. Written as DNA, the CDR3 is TGCGCCAGCAGTGAGTCGAGAGACAGGGTGTACGAGCAGTACTTC.

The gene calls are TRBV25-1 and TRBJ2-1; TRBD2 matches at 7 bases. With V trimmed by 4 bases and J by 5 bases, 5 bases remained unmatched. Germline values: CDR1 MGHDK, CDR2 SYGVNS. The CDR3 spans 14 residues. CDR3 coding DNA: TGTGCCAGCAGTGTAGCTAGCGGTAACAATGAGCAGTTCTTC. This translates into CASSVASGNNEQFF. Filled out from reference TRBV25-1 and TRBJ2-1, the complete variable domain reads EADIYQTPRYLVIGTGKKITLECSQTMGHDKMYWYQQDPGMELHLIHYSYGVNSTEKGDLSSESTVSRIRTEHFPLTLESARPSHTSQYLCASSVASGNNEQFFGPGTRLTVL.

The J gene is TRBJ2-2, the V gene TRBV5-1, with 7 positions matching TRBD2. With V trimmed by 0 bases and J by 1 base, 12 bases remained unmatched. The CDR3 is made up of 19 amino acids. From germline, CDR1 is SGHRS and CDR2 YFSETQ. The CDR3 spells CASSLGAREMDVNTGELFF. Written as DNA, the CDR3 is TGCGCCAGCAGCTTGGGGGCGCGGGAGATGGACGTGAACACCGGGGAGCTGTTTTTT.

The CDR3 coding sequence is TGTGCCAGCAGTGAGGGCAGGAGGGGAGATACGCAGTATTTT. Protein sequence: CASSEGRRGDTQYF. The J gene is TRBJ2-3, the V gene TRBV6-1, with D possibly matching TRBD2 (6 bases). The CDR3 length is 14 residues. V was shortened by 3 bases and J by 5 bases, with 12 bases between the two germline ends. In germline, CDR1 is MNHNS, CDR2 SASEGT.

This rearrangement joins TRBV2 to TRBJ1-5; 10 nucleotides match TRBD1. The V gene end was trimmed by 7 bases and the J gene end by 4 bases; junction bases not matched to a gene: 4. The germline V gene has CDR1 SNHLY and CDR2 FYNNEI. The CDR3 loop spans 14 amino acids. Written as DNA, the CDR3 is TGTGCCAGCACCGGGGACAGGGGTAATCAGCCCCAGCATTTT. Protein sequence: CASTGDRGNQPQHF.

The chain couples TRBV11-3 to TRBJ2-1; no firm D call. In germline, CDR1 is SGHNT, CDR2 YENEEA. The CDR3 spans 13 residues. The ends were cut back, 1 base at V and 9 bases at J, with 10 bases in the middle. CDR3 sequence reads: CASSLGMSFEQFF. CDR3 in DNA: TGTGCCAGCAGCTTAGGAATGAGTTTTGAGCAGTTCTTC.

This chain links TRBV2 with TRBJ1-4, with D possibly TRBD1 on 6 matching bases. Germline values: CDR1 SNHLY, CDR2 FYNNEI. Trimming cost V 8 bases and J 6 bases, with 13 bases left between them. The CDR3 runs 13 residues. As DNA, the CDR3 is TGTGCCAGCGGCGAGGGGGAAGATGAAAAACTGTTTTTT. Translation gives CASGEGEDEKLFF. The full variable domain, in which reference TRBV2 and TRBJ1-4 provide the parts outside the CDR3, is EPEVTQTPSHQVTQMGQEVILRCVPISNHLYFYWYRQILGQKVEFLVSFYNNEISEKSEIFDDQFSVERPDGSNFTLKIRSTKLEDSAMYFCASGEGEDEKLFFGSGTQLSVL.

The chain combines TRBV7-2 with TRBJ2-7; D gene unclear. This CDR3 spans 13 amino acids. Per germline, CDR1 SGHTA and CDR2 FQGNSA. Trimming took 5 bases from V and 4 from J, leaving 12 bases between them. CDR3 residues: CASSAHPAYEQYF. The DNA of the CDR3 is TGTGCCAGCAGCGCCCACCCCGCGTACGAGCAGTACTTC.

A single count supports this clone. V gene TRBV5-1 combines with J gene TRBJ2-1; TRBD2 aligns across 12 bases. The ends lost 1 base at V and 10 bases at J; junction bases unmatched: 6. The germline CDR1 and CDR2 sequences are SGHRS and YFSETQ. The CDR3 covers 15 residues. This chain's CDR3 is CASSLLAGGTKEQFF. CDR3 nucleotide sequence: TGCGCCAGCAGCTTGCTAGCGGGAGGGACGAAAGAGCAGTTCTTC.

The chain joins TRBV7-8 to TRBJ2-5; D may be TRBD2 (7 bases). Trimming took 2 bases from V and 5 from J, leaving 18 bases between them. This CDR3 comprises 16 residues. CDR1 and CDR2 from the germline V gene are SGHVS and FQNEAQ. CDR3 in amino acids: CASSLIGRGIGETQYF. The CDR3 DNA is TGTGCCAGCAGCTTAATAGGGAGGGGGATCGGGGAGACCCAGTACTTC. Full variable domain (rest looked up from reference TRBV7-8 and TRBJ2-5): GAGVSQSPRYKVAKRGQDVALRCDPISGHVSLFWYQQALGQGPEFLTYFQNEAQLDKSGLPSDRFFAERPEGSVSTLKIQRTQQEDSAVYLCASSLIGRGIGETQYFGPGTRLLVL.

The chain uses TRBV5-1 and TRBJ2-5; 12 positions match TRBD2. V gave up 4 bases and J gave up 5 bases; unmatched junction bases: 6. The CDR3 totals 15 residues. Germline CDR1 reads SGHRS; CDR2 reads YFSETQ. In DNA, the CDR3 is TGCGCCAGCAGCCTAGCGGGAGGGCCAGGGGAGACCCAGTACTTC. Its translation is CASSLAGGPGETQYF.

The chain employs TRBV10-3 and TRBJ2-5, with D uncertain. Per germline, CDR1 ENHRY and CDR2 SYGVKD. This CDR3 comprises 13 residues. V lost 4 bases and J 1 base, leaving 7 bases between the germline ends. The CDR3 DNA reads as TGTGCCATCAGTGGACATTTCCAAGAGACCCAGTACTTC. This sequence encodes CAISGHFQETQYF.

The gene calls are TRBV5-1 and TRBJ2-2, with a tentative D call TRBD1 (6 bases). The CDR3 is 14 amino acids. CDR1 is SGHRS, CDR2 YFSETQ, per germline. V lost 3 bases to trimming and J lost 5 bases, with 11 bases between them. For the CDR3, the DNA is TGCGCCAGCAGCTCCCACAGGGATACCGGGGAGCTGTTTTTT. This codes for CASSSHRDTGELFF.

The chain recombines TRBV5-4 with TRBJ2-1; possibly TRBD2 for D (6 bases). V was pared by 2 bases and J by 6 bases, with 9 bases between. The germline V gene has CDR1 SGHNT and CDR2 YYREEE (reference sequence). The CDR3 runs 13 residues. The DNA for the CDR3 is TGTGCCAGCAGCTTTCGGGACTCCAATGAGCAGTTCTTC. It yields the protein CASSFRDSNEQFF.

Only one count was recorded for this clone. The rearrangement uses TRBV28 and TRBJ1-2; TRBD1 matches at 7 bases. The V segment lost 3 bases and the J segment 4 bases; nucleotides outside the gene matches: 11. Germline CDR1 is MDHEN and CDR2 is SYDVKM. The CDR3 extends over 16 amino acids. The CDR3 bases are TGTGCCAGCAGTTTGGCCTTACAGGGACAGTCCTATGGCTACACCTTC. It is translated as CASSLALQGQSYGYTF.

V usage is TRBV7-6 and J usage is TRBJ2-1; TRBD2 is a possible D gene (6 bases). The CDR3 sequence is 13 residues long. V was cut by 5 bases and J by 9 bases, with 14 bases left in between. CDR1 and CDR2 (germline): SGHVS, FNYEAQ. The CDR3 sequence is CASSPWGEGEQFF. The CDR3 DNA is TGTGCCAGCAGCCCGTGGGGGGAAGGTGAGCAGTTCTTC. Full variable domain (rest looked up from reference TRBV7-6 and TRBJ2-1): GAGVSQSPRYKVTKRGQDVALRCDPISGHVSLYWYRQALGQGPEFLTYFNYEAQQDKSGLPNDRFSAERPEGSISTLTIQRTEQRDSAMYRCASSPWGEGEQFFGPGTRLTVL.

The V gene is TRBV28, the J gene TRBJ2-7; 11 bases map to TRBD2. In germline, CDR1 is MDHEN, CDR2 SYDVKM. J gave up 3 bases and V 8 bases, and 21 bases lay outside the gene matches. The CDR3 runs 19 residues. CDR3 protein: CASYTQGLADTTRIYEQYF. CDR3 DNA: TGTGCCAGCTATACGCAGGGACTAGCGGATACAACCAGAATCTACGAGCAGTACTTC.

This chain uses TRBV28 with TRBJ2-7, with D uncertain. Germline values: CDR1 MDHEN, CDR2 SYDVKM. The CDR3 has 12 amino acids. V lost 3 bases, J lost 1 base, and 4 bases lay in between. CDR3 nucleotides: TGTGCCAGCAGTTTGCAGTCCTACGAGCAGTACTTC. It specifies CASSLQSYEQYF.

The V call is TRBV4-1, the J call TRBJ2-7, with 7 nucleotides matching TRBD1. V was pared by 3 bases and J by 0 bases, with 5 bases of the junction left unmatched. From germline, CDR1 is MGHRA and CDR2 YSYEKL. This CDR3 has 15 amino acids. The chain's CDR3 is CASSQLQGNSYEQYF. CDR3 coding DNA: TGCGCCAGCAGCCAGCTACAGGGGAACTCCTACGAGCAGTACTTC.

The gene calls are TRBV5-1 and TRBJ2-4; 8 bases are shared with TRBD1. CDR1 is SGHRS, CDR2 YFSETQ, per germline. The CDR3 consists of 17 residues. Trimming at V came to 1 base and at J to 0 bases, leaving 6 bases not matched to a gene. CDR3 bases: TGCGCCAGCAGCTTGTGGGGGACAGGACTAGCCAAAAACATTCAGTACTTC. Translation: CASSLWGTGLAKNIQYF.

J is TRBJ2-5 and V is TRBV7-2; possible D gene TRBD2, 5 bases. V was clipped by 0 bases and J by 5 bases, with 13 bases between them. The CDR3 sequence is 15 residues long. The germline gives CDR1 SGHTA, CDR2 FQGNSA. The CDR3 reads CASSLAGRGWETQYF. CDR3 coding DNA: TGTGCCAGCAGCTTAGCGGGCCGGGGTTGGGAGACCCAGTACTTC.

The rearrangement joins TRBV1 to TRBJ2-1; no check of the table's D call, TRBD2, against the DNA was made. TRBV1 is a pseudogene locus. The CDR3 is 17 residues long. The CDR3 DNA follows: TGCACCAGCTCCCCCGTGCCGGGACTCCGCTCCTACAATGAGCAGTTCTTC. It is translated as CTSSPVPGLRSYNEQFF.